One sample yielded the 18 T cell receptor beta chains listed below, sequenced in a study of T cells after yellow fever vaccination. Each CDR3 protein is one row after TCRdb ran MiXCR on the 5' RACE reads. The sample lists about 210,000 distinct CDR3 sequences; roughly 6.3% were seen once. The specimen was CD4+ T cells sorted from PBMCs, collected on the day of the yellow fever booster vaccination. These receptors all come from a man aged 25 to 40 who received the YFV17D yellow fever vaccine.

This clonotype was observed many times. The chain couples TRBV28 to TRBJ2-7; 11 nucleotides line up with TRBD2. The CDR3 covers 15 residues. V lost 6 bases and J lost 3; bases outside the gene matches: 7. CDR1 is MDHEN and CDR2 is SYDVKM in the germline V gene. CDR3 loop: CASRPQGLADYEQYF. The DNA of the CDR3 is TGTGCCAGCAGGCCACAGGGACTAGCGGACTACGAGCAGTACTTC.

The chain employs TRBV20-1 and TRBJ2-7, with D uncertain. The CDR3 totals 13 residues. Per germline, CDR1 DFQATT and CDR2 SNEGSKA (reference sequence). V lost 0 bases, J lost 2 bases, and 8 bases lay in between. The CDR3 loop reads CSARDLRTYEQYF. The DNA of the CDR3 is TGCAGTGCTAGAGATCTTAGGACCTACGAGCAGTACTTC.

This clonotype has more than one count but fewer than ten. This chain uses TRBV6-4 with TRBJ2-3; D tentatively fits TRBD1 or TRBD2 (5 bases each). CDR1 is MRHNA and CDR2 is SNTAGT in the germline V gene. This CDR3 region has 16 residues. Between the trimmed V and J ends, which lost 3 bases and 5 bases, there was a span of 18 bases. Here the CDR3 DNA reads TGTGCCAGCAGTGAAGGGTCTCTCGGGGCCCGAGATACGCAGTATTTT. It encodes CASSEGSLGARDTQYF.

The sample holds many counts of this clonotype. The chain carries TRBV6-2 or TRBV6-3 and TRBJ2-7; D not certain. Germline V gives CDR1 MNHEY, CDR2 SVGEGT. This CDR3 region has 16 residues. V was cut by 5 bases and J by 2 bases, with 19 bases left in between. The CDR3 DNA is TGTGCCAGCAGTCCTAGGCCCTTATCGAATACCTACGAGCAGTACTTC. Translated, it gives CASSPRPLSNTYEQYF.

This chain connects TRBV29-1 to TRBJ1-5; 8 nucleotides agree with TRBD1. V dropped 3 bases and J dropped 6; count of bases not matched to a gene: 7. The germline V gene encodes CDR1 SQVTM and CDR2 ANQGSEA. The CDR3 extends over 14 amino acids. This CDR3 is CSVESDRVAQPQHF. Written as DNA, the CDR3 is TGCAGCGTTGAGTCGGACAGGGTGGCTCAGCCCCAGCATTTT.

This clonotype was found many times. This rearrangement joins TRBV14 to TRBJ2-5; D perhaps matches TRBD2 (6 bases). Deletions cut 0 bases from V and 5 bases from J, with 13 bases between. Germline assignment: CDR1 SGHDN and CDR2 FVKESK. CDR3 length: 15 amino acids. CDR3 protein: CASSQDGLIRETQYF. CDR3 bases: TGTGCCAGCAGCCAAGATGGACTAATACGGGAGACCCAGTACTTC.

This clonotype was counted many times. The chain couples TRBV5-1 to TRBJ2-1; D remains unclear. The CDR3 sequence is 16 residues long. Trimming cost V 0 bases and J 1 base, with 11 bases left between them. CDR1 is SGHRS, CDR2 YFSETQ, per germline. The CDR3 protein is CASSLEPGGSYNEQFF. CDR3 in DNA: TGCGCCAGCAGCTTGGAACCGGGTGGGTCCTACAATGAGCAGTTCTTC.

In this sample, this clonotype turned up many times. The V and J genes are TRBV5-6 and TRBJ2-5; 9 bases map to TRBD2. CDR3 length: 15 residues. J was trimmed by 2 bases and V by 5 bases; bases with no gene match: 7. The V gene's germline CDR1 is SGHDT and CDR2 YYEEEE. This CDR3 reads CASRRAGGDQETQYF. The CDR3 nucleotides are TGTGCCAGCAGGAGGGCGGGAGGGGATCAAGAGACCCAGTACTTC.

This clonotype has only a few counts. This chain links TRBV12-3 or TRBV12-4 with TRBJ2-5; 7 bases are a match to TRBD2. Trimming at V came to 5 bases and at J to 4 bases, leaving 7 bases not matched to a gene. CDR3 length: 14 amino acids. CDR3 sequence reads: CASSLLAAAETQYF. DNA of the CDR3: TGTGCCAGCAGTCTCCTAGCGGCTGCAGAGACCCAGTACTTC.

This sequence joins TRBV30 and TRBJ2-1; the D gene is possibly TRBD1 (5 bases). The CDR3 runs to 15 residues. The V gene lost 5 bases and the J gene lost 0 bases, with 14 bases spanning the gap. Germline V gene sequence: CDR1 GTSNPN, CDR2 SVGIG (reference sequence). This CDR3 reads CAWEGDLGSYNEQFF. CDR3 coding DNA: TGTGCCTGGGAAGGGGATTTAGGCTCCTACAATGAGCAGTTCTTC.

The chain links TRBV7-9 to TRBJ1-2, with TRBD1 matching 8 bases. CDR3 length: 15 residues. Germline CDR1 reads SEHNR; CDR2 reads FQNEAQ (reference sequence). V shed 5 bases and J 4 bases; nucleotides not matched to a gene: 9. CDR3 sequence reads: CASSQNRGESYGYTF. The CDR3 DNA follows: TGTGCCAGCAGCCAGAACAGGGGGGAGAGCTATGGCTACACCTTC.

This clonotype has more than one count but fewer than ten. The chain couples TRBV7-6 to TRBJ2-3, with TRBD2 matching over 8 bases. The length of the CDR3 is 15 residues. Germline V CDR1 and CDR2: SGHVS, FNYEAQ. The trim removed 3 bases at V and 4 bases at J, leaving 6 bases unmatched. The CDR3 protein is CASSLLAGIADTQYF. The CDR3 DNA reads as TGTGCCAGCAGCTTGCTAGCGGGTATCGCAGATACGCAGTATTTT.

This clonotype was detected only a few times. CDR3 sequence: CASSSTGGGYTF. CDR3 nucleotide sequence: TGTGCCAGCAGCTCGACCGGGGGAGGCTACACCTTC. The chain carries TRBV6-5 and TRBJ1-2; the D gene is possibly TRBD1 (5 bases). CDR1 is MNHEY, CDR2 SVGAGI, per germline. The length of the CDR3 is 12 residues. The V end was cut by 6 bases, the J end by 8 bases, with 13 bases between.

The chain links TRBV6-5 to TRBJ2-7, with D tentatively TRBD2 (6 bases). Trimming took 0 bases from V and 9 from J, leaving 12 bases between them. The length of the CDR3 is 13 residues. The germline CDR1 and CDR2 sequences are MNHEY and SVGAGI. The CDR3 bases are TGTGCCAGCAGTTACTCGGGTCTAGCGCGGCAGTACTTC. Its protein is CASSYSGLARQYF.

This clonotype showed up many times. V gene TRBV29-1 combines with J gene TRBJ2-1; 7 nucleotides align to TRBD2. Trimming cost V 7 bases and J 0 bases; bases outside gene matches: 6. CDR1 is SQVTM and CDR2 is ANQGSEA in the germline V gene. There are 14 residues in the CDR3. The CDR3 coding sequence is TGCAGCGCTTTAGCGGGTAGCTCCTACAATGAGCAGTTCTTC. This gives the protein CSALAGSSYNEQFF.

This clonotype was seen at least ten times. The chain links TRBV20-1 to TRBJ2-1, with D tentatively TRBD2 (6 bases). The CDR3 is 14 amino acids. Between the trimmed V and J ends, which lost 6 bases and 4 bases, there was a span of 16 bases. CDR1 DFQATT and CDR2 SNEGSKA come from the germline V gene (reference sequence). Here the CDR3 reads CSAPLAGPYNEQFF. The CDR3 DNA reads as TGCAGTGCCCCCCTCGCGGGGCCTTACAATGAGCAGTTCTTC.

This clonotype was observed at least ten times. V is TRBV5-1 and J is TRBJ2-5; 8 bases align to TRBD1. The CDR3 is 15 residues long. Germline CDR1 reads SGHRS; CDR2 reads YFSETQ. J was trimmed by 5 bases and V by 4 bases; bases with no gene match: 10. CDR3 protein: CASSPRQGSWETQYF. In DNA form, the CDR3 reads TGCGCCAGCAGCCCGCGACAGGGGAGTTGGGAGACCCAGTACTTC.

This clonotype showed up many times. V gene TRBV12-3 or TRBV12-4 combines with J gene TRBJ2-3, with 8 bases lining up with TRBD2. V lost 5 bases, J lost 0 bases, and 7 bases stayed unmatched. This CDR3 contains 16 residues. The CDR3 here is CASSLIAGSSTDTQYF. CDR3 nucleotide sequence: TGTGCCAGCAGTCTCATAGCGGGATCTAGCACAGATACGCAGTATTTT.